Many counts were recorded for the clone carrying this T cell receptor (beta chain). The CDR3 is 10 amino acids. CDR1 and CDR2 (germline): MDHEN, SYDVKM. With 10 bases removed from V and 6 bases from J, the gap between germline ends came to 7 bases. Participants, patients aged 18 to 65, had newly diagnosed hyperthyroidism with a duration under 2 months. The sample is drawn from a study of T cells in Graves' hyperthyroidism and ophthalmopathy. RNA transcripts gave rise to amplified TCR beta CDR3 regions. The HTBI primer set served for first-round RT-PCR of the TCR CDR3. One entry per CDR3 protein, called by TCRdb with MiXCR from the multiplex PCR reads. This table has approximately 640,000 distinct CDR3 sequences, about 16% appearing once.

The rearrangement uses TRBV28 and TRBJ2-1; D ambiguous. The TCR comes from a woman under 40 with Graves' hyperthyroidism. Sequenced: blood. CDR3 bases: TGTGCCACCGTAGGCAATGAGCAGTTCTTC. Protein product: CATVGNEQFF.